Shown below are 24 T cell receptor beta chains from a single sample sequenced in a study of T cell changes during pregnancy in multiple sclerosis. Produced via immunoSEQ multiplex PCR; TCRdb's table is partial and in-frame only. The sample consists of about 20,000 clones, 85% to 90% of them appearing once. Sequencing was performed on CD8+ T cells from peripheral blood mononuclear cells, taken in the third trimester of pregnancy. These receptors were obtained from a female donor in good health, enrolled as a control in a pregnancy study.

The chain combines TRBV4-1 with TRBJ2-2; D is possibly TRBD1 (6 bases). This CDR3 is built from 16 residues. In germline, CDR1 is MGHRA, CDR2 YSYEKL. Trimming cost V 3 bases and J 0 bases, with 11 bases left between them. The CDR3 is CASSHVRDTNTGELFF. Here the CDR3 DNA reads TGCGCCAGCAGCCACGTACGGGACACGAACACCGGGGAGCTGTTTTTT.

The rearrangement uses TRBV5-1 and TRBJ2-3; 8 bases are a match to TRBD2. The junction had 9 bases not matched to a gene; V was cut back by 4 bases and J by 2 bases. Per germline, CDR1 SGHRS and CDR2 YFSETQ. CDR3 size: 16 residues. The CDR3 region is CASSLGNSGTTDTQYF. The DNA for the CDR3 is TGCGCCAGCAGCCTGGGAAATAGCGGGACCACAGATACGCAGTATTTT.

V usage is TRBV28 and J usage is TRBJ1-2, with 7 bases lining up with TRBD1. With 3 bases clipped from V and 5 bases from J, the junction kept 12 bases outside the gene matches. Germline lookup yields CDR1 MDHEN and CDR2 SYDVKM. This CDR3 comprises 16 residues. CDR3 sequence (DNA): TGTGCCAGCAGTTTCTCATCAGGCAGGGGGTGGTATGGCTACACCTTC. Residues: CASSFSSGRGWYGYTF.

The V call is TRBV18, the J call TRBJ1-2; D unclear. The CDR3 is 16 residues long. V was pared by 2 bases and J by 4 bases, with 17 bases between. Germline V gives CDR1 KGHSH, CDR2 LQKENI. CDR3 in amino acids: CASSPDKGAAPYGYTF. The CDR3 nucleotides are TGTGCCAGCTCACCAGATAAGGGAGCAGCACCCTATGGCTACACCTTC.

This sequence joins TRBV4-1 and TRBJ1-1; 9 bases align to TRBD1. Germline V CDR1 and CDR2: MGHRA, YSYEKL. Trimming at V came to 4 bases and at J to 5 bases, leaving 14 bases not matched to a gene. CDR3 length equals 17 residues. The CDR3 DNA follows: TGCGCCAGCAGCCCGAACCCGGGACAGGGAGGAAGGACTGAAGCTTTCTTT. This gives the protein CASSPNPGQGGRTEAFF.

The CDR3 protein is CASSQWTGTIWGNQPQHF. CDR3 nucleotide sequence: TGCGCCAGCAGTCAATGGACAGGGACAATATGGGGCAATCAGCCCCAGCATTTT. The chain combines TRBV23-1 with TRBJ1-5, with 8 nucleotides matching TRBD1. TRBV23-1 is labeled an ORF, and its function is uncertain. V dropped 1 base and J dropped 2; count of bases not matched to a gene: 10. The CDR3 is 18 amino acids.

CDR3 sequence: CASSLQTGELFF. The CDR3, as DNA: TGTGCCAGTAGTCTCCAGACCGGGGAGCTGTTTTTT. V is TRBV19 and J is TRBJ2-2; D not certain. The CDR3 has 12 residues. Germline CDR1 is LNHDA and CDR2 is SQIVND (reference sequence). V was cut by 5 bases and J by 5 bases, with 6 bases left in between. The full variable domain, completed using reference TRBV19 and TRBJ2-2, is DGGITQSPKYLFRKEGQNVTLSCEQNLNHDAMYWYRQDPGQGLRLIYYSQIVNDFQKGDIAEGYSVSREKKESFPLTVTSAQKNPTAFYLCASSLQTGELFFGEGSRLTVL.

The J gene is TRBJ2-1, the V gene TRBV27, with TRBD1 identical over 9 bases. V lost 7 bases to trimming and J lost 2 bases; unmatched junction nucleotides: 6. The CDR3 runs 15 residues. The V gene's germline CDR1 is MNHEY and CDR2 SMNVEV (reference sequence). DNA for the CDR3: TGTGCCAGCACCGCGGACAGGGGAGCCTACAATGAGCAGTTCTTC. This codes for CASTADRGAYNEQFF.

This sequence joins TRBV7-9 and TRBJ1-1; 9 positions match TRBD1. The germline V gene encodes CDR1 SEHNR and CDR2 FQNEAQ (reference sequence). The CDR3 loop spans 15 amino acids. Trimming removed 5 bases from V and 1 base from J; junction bases left unmatched: 5. The CDR3 sequence is CASSPGQGGNTEAFF. The CDR3 DNA reads TGTGCCAGCAGCCCGGGACAGGGCGGGAACACTGAAGCTTTCTTT.

Concerning this clone: Other nucleotide sequences from this sample produce the same CDR3. This CDR3 reads CASSLGGNTEAFF. CDR3 bases: TGTGCCAGCAGCCTGGGGGGGAACACTGAAGCTTTCTTT. The chain couples TRBV27 to TRBJ1-1, with a possible D match to TRBD1 (5 bases). Germline V gene sequence: CDR1 MNHEY, CDR2 SMNVEV (reference sequence). V was trimmed by 6 bases and J by 1 base, leaving 9 bases between them. The CDR3 has 13 amino acids.

The chain uses TRBV14 and TRBJ2-3; 9 bases are shared with TRBD2. CDR1 SGHDN and CDR2 FVKESK come from the germline V gene. The CDR3 totals 15 residues. The V segment lost 4 bases and the J segment 3 bases; nucleotides outside the gene matches: 5. CDR3 residues: CASSLSGRPTDTQYF. CDR3 in DNA: TGTGCCAGCAGCCTTAGCGGGAGACCTACAGATACGCAGTATTTT.

This chain uses TRBV2 with TRBJ2-1; 7 bases agree with TRBD2. The V gene's germline CDR1 is SNHLY and CDR2 FYNNEI. J lost 0 bases, V lost 2 bases, and 4 bases had no gene match. The CDR3 runs to 16 residues. The CDR3 here is CASSERRGSSYNEQFF. The CDR3 DNA reads TGTGCCAGCAGTGAACGTCGCGGGAGCTCCTACAATGAGCAGTTCTTC.

The chain has TRBV6-1 and TRBJ1-2, with D possibly matching TRBD1 (6 bases). V was clipped by 5 bases and J by 4 bases, with 17 bases between them. The length of the CDR3 is 15 residues. Germline CDR1 reads MNHNS; CDR2 reads SASEGT. CDR3 DNA: TGTGCCAGCAGTTTATCGACAGGAAGCCTCTATGGCTACACCTTC. This translates into CASSLSTGSLYGYTF.

This clone has only one observation. The chain combines TRBV4-1 with TRBJ2-7, with 10 nucleotides matching TRBD1. The germline V gene has CDR1 MGHRA and CDR2 YSYEKL. This CDR3 spans 15 amino acids. V was pared by 1 base and J by 4 bases, with 4 bases of the junction left unmatched. The CDR3 sequence: CASSQVGQGDYEQYF. CDR3 nucleotide sequence: TGCGCCAGCAGCCAAGTTGGACAGGGGGATTACGAGCAGTACTTC.

This chain uses TRBV9 with TRBJ2-7; D perhaps matches TRBD2 (5 bases). Trimming removed 0 bases from V and 1 base from J, with 8 bases in between. Germline CDR1 and CDR2: SGDLS and YYNGEE. This CDR3 region has 14 residues. CDR3 nucleotide sequence: TGTGCCAGCAGCGTAGGCGGGCCTTCCTACGAGCAGTACTTC. This encodes CASSVGGPSYEQYF.

The chain recombines TRBV5-1 with TRBJ2-7; 7 nucleotides line up with TRBD1. The CDR3 covers 14 residues. From germline, CDR1 is SGHRS and CDR2 YFSETQ. V shed 0 bases, J shed 2 bases, and the junction held 2 bases outside the gene matches. The DNA for the CDR3 is TGCGCCAGCAGCTTGGGGACAGGAACCTACGAGCAGTACTTC. Encoded protein: CASSLGTGTYEQYF. Looking up the rest from reference TRBV5-1 and TRBJ2-7 gives the full variable domain: KAGVTQTPRYLIKTRGQQVTLSCSPISGHRSVSWYQQTPGQGLQFLFEYFSETQRNKGNFPGRFSGRQFSNSRSEMNVSTLELGDSALYLCASSLGTGTYEQYFGPGTRLTVT.

The chain carries TRBV2 and TRBJ2-3; TRBD1 aligns across 8 bases. The CDR3 sequence is 15 residues long. The germline CDR1 and CDR2 sequences are SNHLY and FYNNEI. The V and J ends lost 6 bases and 2 bases, in that order; junction bases with no gene match: 7. The CDR3 sequence: CASRDRQGSTDTQYF. In DNA form, the CDR3 reads TGTGCCAGCAGGGACCGACAGGGGTCCACAGATACGCAGTATTTT.

V is TRBV19 and J is TRBJ2-5, with 10 nucleotides matching TRBD1. Germline-derived CDR1 and CDR2 are LNHDA and SQIVND (reference sequence). The junction had 2 bases not matched to a gene; V was cut back by 5 bases and J by 5 bases. The CDR3 contains 13 residues. The CDR3 nucleotides read TGTGCCAGTAGTGACAGGGGGCAGGAGACCCAGTACTTC. This sequence encodes CASSDRGQETQYF. The full variable domain, completed using reference TRBV19 and TRBJ2-5, is DGGITQSPKYLFRKEGQNVTLSCEQNLNHDAMYWYRQDPGQGLRLIYYSQIVNDFQKGDIAEGYSVSREKKESFPLTVTSAQKNPTAFYLCASSDRGQETQYFGPGTRLLVL.

The V gene is TRBV21-1, the J gene TRBJ2-7; the DNA was not used to check the table's D call, TRBD1. TRBV21-1 is recorded as a pseudogene. The CDR3 consists of 16 residues. Here the CDR3 DNA reads TGTGCCAGCAGCCCCTTCGGGGGGACAGGCTGGTACGAGCAGTACTTC. It translates to CASSPFGGTGWYEQYF.

V and J are TRBV9 and TRBJ2-5; possibly TRBD1 for D (5 bases). CDR3 size: 15 residues. Germline values: CDR1 SGDLS, CDR2 YYNGEE. The ends were cut back, 3 bases at V and 0 bases at J, with 12 bases in the middle. CDR3 sequence: CASSATGPYQETQYF. CDR3 bases: TGTGCCAGCAGCGCCACAGGTCCGTACCAAGAGACCCAGTACTTC.

The V and J genes are TRBV11-2 and TRBJ1-2; TRBD1 might be the D (5 bases). The CDR3 is made up of 13 amino acids. Germline lookup yields CDR1 SGHAT and CDR2 FQNNGV. The germline V and J ends were trimmed by 2 bases and 6 bases, with 10 bases remaining between them. CDR3 sequence: CASSLTGPHGYTF. The CDR3 nucleotides read TGTGCCAGCAGCTTAACAGGACCCCATGGCTACACCTTC.

This chain joins TRBV28 and TRBJ1-5; the D is unclear. Trimming removed 3 bases from V and 6 bases from J, with 6 bases in between. This CDR3 comprises 12 residues. In germline, CDR1 is MDHEN, CDR2 SYDVKM. CDR3 protein: CASSFPSQPQHF. CDR3 nucleotides: TGTGCCAGCAGTTTTCCGTCTCAGCCCCAGCATTTT.

The chain uses TRBV28 and TRBJ2-3, with 11 bases that match TRBD1. V lost 3 bases and J lost 13; bases outside the gene matches: 3. Germline CDR1 MDHEN, CDR2 SYDVKM. The CDR3 is 12 amino acids. As DNA, the CDR3 is TGTGCCAGCAGTTTCGGGACAGGGGGGAAGTATTTT. It translates to CASSFGTGGKYF.

The chain combines TRBV9 with TRBJ2-1; 8 bases fit TRBD2. The length of the CDR3 is 13 residues. Germline CDR1 and CDR2: SGDLS and YYNGEE. Losses at the gene ends were 0 bases for V and 13 bases for J; bases not matched to a gene: 6. The CDR3 nucleotides are TGTGCCAGCAGCGTAGGCACTAGCGGTATACAGTTCTTC. Its translation: CASSVGTSGIQFF.